This T cell receptor beta chain was sequenced in a study of T-cell reconstitution after alpha-beta-depleted transplantation in children. Trimming cost V 5 bases and J 8 bases, with 10 bases left between them. The CDR3 is 12 residues long. From germline, CDR1 is SGHTA and CDR2 FQGNSA. This clonotype was recorded many times. Preparation of the TCRbeta library was carried out with unique molecular identifiers. In TCRdb, the PCR reads were re-called with MiXCR into one record per CDR3 protein. The table records roughly 490,000 distinct CDR3 sequences, over 10% of them present only once. The sequence was obtained from a female patient aged 2-9 years who had a stem cell transplant for aplastic anemia, so the T cells may come from the graft donor. The source was PBMCs, mostly from graft donor cells, collected 180 days after TCRalphabeta/CD19-depleted stem cell transplant. The chain links TRBV7-2 to TRBJ2-1; D is uncertain. CDR3: CASSVLWDEQFF. In DNA form, the CDR3 reads TGTGCCAGCAGCGTCCTATGGGATGAGCAGTTCTTC.